The present TCR beta chain was sequenced within a study of shared clonotypes between healthy human individuals. The CDR3 length is 16 residues. V dropped 3 bases and J dropped 2; count of bases not matched to a gene: 7. The germline CDR1 and CDR2 sequences are SGHRS and YFSETQ. Donors were healthy HIV-negative adults without recently reported acute infections or vaccinations. Authors' analysis steps: Filtering of immunoSEQ junctional sequences could not match full-length read filtering. Measured with immunoSEQ multiplex PCR; TCRdb has only the in-frame clones, and not every one. V, J and clone size are those of that table, while D and trimming were read from the DNA. In the table there are millions of clones, 90% to 95% of which are singletons.

The clonotype originates from a young man in good health. The rearrangement joins TRBV5-1 to TRBJ2-5, with 10 bases lining up with TRBD2. The material sequenced was naive CD4+ T cells sorted from blood. The subset was: CD45RA+ positively selected. CDR3 in DNA: TGCGCCAGCAGCTCGTCAATAGCGGGAGGACAAGAGACCCAGTACTTC. It yields the protein CASSSSIAGGQETQYF.